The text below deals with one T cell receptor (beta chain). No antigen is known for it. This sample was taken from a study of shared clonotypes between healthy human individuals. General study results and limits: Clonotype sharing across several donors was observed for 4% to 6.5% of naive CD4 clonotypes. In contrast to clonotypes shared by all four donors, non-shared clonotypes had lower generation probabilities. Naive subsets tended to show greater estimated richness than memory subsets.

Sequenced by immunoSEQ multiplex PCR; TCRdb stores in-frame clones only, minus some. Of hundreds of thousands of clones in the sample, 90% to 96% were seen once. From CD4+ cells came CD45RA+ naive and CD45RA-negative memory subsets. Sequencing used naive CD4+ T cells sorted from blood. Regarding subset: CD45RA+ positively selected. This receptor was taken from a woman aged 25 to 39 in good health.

CDR3 bases: TGTGCCAGCAGGACGGGACTAGACTCAGATACGCAGTATTTT. This translates into CASRTGLDSDTQYF. The chain carries TRBV27 and TRBJ2-3; TRBD2 matches 8 bases. V was pared by 6 bases and J by 4 bases, with 6 bases of the junction left unmatched. Germline assignment: CDR1 MNHEY and CDR2 SMNVEV (reference sequence). The CDR3 covers 14 residues.